Following are 6 T cell receptor beta chains from one sample sequenced in a study of tissue T cells after allogeneic stem cell transplantation. Some clones are missing from TCRdb's copy, which holds only in-frame ones; the method was immunoSEQ multiplex PCR. The data show approximately 11,000 clones, about 71% seen once. The input for sequencing was tissue from the right colon, taken at autopsy. These receptors came from a woman aged 18-49 years with breast cancer.

The chain uses TRBV4-3 and TRBJ1-2; TRBD1 might be the D (6 bases). CDR3 size: 16 residues. V was clipped by 0 bases and J by 3 bases, with 14 bases between them. CDR1 LGHNA and CDR2 YSLEER come from the germline V gene. This chain's CDR3 is CASSQDPTGSYYGYTF. The DNA for the CDR3 is TGCGCCAGCAGCCAAGATCCGACAGGCTCCTACTATGGCTACACCTTC.

By sample share, this clone is medium-sized. This chain links TRBV20-1 with TRBJ2-7; D call uncertain. This CDR3 comprises 11 residues. CDR1 and CDR2 (germline): DFQATT, SNEGSKA (reference sequence). V lost 5 bases to trimming and J lost 9 bases, with 14 bases between them. CDR3 DNA: TGCAGTGCTCACACCACCCAAGGGCAGTACTTC. Its translation is CSAHTTQGQYF.

Only a few counts were recorded for this clone. This specimen includes other DNA sequences encoding the same CDR3. This chain uses TRBV28 with TRBJ1-4; unclear D gene. This CDR3 comprises 11 residues. Germline-derived CDR1 and CDR2 are MDHEN and SYDVKM. The V and J ends lost 3 bases and 7 bases respectively, with 3 bases between them. CDR3 nucleotide sequence: TGTGCCAGCAGTTTGGGTGAAAAACTGTTTTTT. Amino acid sequence: CASSLGEKLFF.

This clone was detected a few times. The chain has TRBV11-2 and TRBJ2-7; the D call may be TRBD1 or TRBD2 (5 bases each). The CDR3 is made up of 18 amino acids. CDR1 is SGHAT and CDR2 is FQNNGV in the germline V gene. Trimming shortened V by 2 bases and J by 4 bases, and 24 bases separated the two germline ends. The CDR3 DNA sequence: TGTGCCAGCAGCTTAATTGTCTCAGGGTCCGGGGATGGATACGAGCAGTACTTC. This gives the protein CASSLIVSGSGDGYEQYF.

This clone was detected only a few times. The rearrangement uses TRBV19 and TRBJ2-1; no clear D. The CDR3 sequence is 15 residues long. The V end was cut by 1 base, the J end by 9 bases, with 16 bases between. Germline V gene lookup returns CDR1 LNHDA and CDR2 SQIVND (reference sequence). The CDR3 nucleotides are TGTGCCAGTAGTATAGGACCCGCTTCTCCAGGTGAGCAGTTCTTC. Amino acids: CASSIGPASPGEQFF.

V is TRBV7-6 and J is TRBJ2-3, with D perhaps TRBD2 (5 bases). The length of the CDR3 is 16 residues. Trimming left V 1 base short and J 0 bases short, with 11 bases between. Germline CDR1 SGHVS, CDR2 FNYEAQ. The CDR3 region is CASSLVGGSSTDTQYF. CDR3 sequence (DNA): TGTGCCAGCAGCTTAGTAGGCGGGTCTAGCACAGATACGCAGTATTTT.